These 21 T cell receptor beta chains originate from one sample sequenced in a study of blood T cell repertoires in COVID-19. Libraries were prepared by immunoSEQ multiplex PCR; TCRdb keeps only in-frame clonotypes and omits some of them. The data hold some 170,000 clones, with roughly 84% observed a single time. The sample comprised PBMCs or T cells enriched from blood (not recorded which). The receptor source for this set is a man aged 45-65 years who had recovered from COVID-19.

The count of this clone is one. This chain's CDR3 is CASKDRNQPQHF. The DNA of the CDR3 is TGTGCCAGCAAAGACAGGAATCAGCCCCAGCATTTT. The chain employs TRBV12-3 or TRBV12-4 and TRBJ1-5; a weak D match, TRBD1 (6 bases). With 7 bases removed from V and 4 bases from J, the gap between germline ends came to 8 bases. The CDR3 has 12 residues.

The CDR3 loop reads CASSLGGGLRQTQYF. CDR3 DNA sequence: TGTGCCAGCAGTTTAGGGGGGGGCCTTCGTCAGACCCAGTACTTC. The genes are TRBV27 and TRBJ2-5, with TRBD2 as a possible D gene (7 bases). Germline CDR1 MNHEY, CDR2 SMNVEV (reference sequence). The ends were cut back, 2 bases at V and 6 bases at J, with 16 bases in the middle. CDR3 size: 15 residues.

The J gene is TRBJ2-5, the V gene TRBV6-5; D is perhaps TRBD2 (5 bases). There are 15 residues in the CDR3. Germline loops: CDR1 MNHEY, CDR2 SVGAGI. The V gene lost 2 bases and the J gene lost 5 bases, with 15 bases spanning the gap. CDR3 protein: CASSYPTASGETQYF. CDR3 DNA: TGTGCCAGCAGTTACCCTACCGCATCGGGGGAGACCCAGTACTTC.

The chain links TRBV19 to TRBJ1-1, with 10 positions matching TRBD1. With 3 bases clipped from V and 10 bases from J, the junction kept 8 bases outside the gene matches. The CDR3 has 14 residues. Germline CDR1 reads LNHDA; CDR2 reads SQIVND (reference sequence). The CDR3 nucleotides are TGTGCCAGTAGTATCCCGGGACAGGGGATGGGAGCTTTCTTT. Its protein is CASSIPGQGMGAFF.

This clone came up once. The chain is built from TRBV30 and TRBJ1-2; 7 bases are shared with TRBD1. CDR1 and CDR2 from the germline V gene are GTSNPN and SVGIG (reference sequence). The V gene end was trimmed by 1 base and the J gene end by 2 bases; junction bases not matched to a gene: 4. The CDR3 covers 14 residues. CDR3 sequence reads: CAWSAQTGNYGYTF. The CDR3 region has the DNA TGTGCCTGGAGTGCCCAGACAGGGAACTATGGCTACACCTTC.

CDR3 loop: CASSQASSGNTIYF. The CDR3 DNA follows: TGTGCCAGCAGCCAAGCCAGCTCTGGAAACACCATATATTTT. J is TRBJ1-3 and V is TRBV4-2; D unresolved. Trimming removed 1 base at V and 0 bases at J, with 4 bases between. This CDR3 contains 14 residues. From germline, CDR1 is LGHNA and CDR2 YNFKEQ.

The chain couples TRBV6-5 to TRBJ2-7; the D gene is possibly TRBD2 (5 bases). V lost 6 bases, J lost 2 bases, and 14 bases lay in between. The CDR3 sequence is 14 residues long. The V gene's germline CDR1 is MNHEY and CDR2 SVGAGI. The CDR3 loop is CASSKEAATYEQYF. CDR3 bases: TGTGCCAGCAGCAAAGAAGCGGCCACCTACGAGCAGTACTTC.

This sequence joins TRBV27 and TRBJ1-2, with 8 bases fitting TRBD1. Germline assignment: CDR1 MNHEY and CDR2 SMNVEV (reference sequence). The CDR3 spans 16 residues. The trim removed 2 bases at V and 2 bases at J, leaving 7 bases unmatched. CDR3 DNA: TGTGCCAGCAGTTTAACCCCCGGGACAGGAAACTATGGCTACACCTTC. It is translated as CASSLTPGTGNYGYTF.

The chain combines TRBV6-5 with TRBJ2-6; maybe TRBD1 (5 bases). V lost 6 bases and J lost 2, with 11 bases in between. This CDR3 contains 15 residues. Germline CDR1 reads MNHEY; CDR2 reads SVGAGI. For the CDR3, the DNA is TGTGCCAGCAGGGATACAGGTGCTGGGGCCAACGTCCTGACTTTC. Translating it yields CASRDTGAGANVLTF.

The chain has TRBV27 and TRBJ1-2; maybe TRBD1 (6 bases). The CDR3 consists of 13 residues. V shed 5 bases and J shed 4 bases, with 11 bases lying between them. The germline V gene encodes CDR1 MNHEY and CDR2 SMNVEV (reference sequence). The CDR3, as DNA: TGTGCCAGCAGTCGGACAGATAGCTATGGCTACACCTTC. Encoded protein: CASSRTDSYGYTF.

The CDR3 spells CASSQGQIGDTIYF. The CDR3, as DNA: TGTGCCAGCAGCCAAGGGCAAATAGGGGACACCATATATTTT. V gene TRBV3-1 (or the pseudogene TRBV3-2) combines with J gene TRBJ1-3; TRBD1 might be the D (5 bases). The CDR3 has 14 residues. Deletions cut 1 base from V and 8 bases from J, with 12 bases between. Germline CDR1 LGHDT, CDR2 YNNKEL (reference sequence).

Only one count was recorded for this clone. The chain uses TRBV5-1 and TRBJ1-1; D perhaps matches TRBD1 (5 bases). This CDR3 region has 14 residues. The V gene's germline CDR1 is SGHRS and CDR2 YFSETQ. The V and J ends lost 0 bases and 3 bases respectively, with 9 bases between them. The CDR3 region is CASSLATEHTEAFF. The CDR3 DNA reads TGCGCCAGCAGCTTGGCGACAGAACACACTGAAGCTTTCTTT. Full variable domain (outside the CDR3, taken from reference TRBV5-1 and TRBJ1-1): KAGVTQTPRYLIKTRGQQVTLSCSPISGHRSVSWYQQTPGQGLQFLFEYFSETQRNKGNFPGRFSGRQFSNSRSEMNVSTLELGDSALYLCASSLATEHTEAFFGQGTRLTVV.

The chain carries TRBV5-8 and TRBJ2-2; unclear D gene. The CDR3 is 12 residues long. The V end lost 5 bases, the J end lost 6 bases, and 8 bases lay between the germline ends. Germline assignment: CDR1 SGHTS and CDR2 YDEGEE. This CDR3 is CASRLSPGELFF. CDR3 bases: TGTGCCAGCAGATTGTCTCCCGGGGAGCTGTTTTTT.

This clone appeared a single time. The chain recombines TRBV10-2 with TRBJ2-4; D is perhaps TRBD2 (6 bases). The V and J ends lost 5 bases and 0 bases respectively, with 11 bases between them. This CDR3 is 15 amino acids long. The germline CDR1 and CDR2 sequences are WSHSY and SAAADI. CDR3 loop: CASSLPGRAKNIQYF. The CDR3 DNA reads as TGCGCCAGCAGTTTACCCGGGAGAGCCAAAAACATTCAGTACTTC.

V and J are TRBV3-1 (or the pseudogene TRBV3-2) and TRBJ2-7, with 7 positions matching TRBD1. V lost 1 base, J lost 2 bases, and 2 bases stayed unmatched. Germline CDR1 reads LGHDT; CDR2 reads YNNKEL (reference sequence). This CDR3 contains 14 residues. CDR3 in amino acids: CASSQARGPYEQYF. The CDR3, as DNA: TGTGCCAGCAGCCAAGCGAGGGGGCCCTACGAGCAGTACTTC.

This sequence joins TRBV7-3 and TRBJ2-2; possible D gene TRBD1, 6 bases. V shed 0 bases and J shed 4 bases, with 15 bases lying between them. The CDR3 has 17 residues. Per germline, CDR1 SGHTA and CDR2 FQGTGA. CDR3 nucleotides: TGTGCCAGCAGCTTAACCATAGGGACACTGGGCACCGGGGAGCTGTTTTTT. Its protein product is CASSLTIGTLGTGELFF.

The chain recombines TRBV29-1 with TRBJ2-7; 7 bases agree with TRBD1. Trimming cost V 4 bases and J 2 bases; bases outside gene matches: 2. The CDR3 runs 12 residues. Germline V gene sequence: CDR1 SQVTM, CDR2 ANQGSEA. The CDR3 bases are TGCAGCGTTGTGGGACAGACCTACGAGCAGTACTTC. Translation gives CSVVGQTYEQYF.

The chain's CDR3 is CASSLRLAGSGETQYF. The CDR3 DNA reads TGTGCCAGCAGCTTAAGGCTAGCGGGAAGCGGAGAGACCCAGTACTTC. V usage is TRBV7-3 and J usage is TRBJ2-5; TRBD2 matches at 9 bases. CDR1 and CDR2 from the germline V gene are SGHTA and FQGTGA. The ends lost 1 base at V and 4 bases at J; junction bases unmatched: 7. The CDR3 contains 16 residues.

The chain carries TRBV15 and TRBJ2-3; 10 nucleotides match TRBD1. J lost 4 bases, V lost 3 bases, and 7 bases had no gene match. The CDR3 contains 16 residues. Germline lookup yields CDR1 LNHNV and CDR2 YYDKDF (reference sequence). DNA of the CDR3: TGTGCCACCAGCAGCCTCGACAGGGGGCGCGCAGATACGCAGTATTTT. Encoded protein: CATSSLDRGRADTQYF.

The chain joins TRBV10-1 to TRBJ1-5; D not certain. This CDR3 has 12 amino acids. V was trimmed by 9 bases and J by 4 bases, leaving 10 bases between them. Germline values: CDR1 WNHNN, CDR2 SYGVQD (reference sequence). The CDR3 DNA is TGCGCCAGTTCCTCGGGGAATCAGCCCCAGCATTTT. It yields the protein CASSSGNQPQHF.

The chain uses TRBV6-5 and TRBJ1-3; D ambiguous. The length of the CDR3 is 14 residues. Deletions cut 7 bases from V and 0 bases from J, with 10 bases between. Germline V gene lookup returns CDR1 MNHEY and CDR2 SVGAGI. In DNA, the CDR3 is TGTGCCAGCATTCCCGGTCACTCTGGAAACACCATATATTTT. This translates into CASIPGHSGNTIYF.